The rows below give T cell receptor beta chains drawn from one sample of a study of blood T cell repertoires in COVID-19. Using immunoSEQ multiplex PCR, the repertoire was profiled, and TCRdb retains in-frame clones only, with some absent. The sample lists about 230,000 clones; approximately 88% were seen once. Sample: PBMCs or T cells enriched from blood (not recorded which). These receptors all come from a woman between 35 and 50 years old with acute COVID-19. CDR3s include the opening cysteine and the closing phenylalanine or tryptophan. A D gene is named only where the DNA matches it firmly. Where a row states a size, it is once, few, many or the class of an expanded clone; other rows omit it.

clone size | J gene | D gene | V gene | CDR3 protein | CDR3 DNA
- | TRBJ1-2 | - | TRBV11-2 | CASSLARNYGYTF | TGTGCCAGCAGCCTCGCGCGAAACTATGGCTACACCTTC
- | TRBJ2-2 | TRBD1 | TRBV7-7 | CASKPGQGYTGELFF | TGTGCCAGCAAGCCGGGACAGGGGTATACCGGGGAGCTGTTTTTT
- | TRBJ1-6 | - | TRBV7-2 | CASSLVTVSPLHF | TGTGCCAGCAGCTTAGTCACGGTGTCACCCCTCCACTTT
- | TRBJ1-5 | - | TRBV4-3 | CASSRSYSNQPQHF | TGCGCCAGCAGCCGCAGTTATAGCAATCAGCCCCAGCATTTT
- | TRBJ1-1 | - | TRBV10-3 | CATTGGALNTEAFF | TGTGCCACCACGGGGGGGGCCTTGAACACTGAAGCTTTCTTT
- | TRBJ1-6 | - | TRBV5-1 | CASKSQGYNSPLHF | TGCGCCAGCAAGAGTCAGGGCTATAATTCACCCCTCCACTTT
- | TRBJ2-4 | TRBD1 | TRBV3-1/TRBV3-2 | CASSQGMDRNNIQYF | TGTGCCAGCAGCCAGGGGATGGACAGGAACAACATTCAGTACTTC
- | TRBJ2-4 | TRBD2 | TRBV27 | CASSFPGLAGAENIQYF | TGTGCCAGCAGTTTTCCCGGACTAGCGGGAGCGGAGAACATTCAGTACTTC
- | TRBJ2-5 | TRBD2 | TRBV9 | CASSPAGRGAGTQYF | TGTGCCAGCAGCCCTGCTGGGCGGGGGGCTGGGACCCAGTACTTC
few | TRBJ2-7 | TRBD1 | TRBV7-8 | CASSPTGGIYEQYF | TGTGCCAGCAGCCCCACAGGGGGTATCTACGAGCAGTACTTC
- | TRBJ2-3 | - | TRBV3-1/TRBV3-2 | CASASHSTDTQYF | TGTGCCAGCGCTAGCCACAGCACAGATACGCAGTATTTT
- | TRBJ1-6 | - | TRBV2 | CASSFLGEGYSPLHF | TGTGCCAGCAGTTTCCTAGGTGAGGGCTATTCACCCCTCCACTTT
- | TRBJ1-3 | - | TRBV9 | CASSGEGVRGLSGNTIYF | TGTGCCAGCAGCGGAGAGGGAGTAAGGGGGTTATCTGGAAACACCATATATTTT
- | TRBJ2-5 | - | TRBV2 | CASSSGQKSFEETQYF | TGTGCCAGCAGTTCTGGACAGAAGAGCTTCGAAGAGACCCAGTACTTC
- | TRBJ2-3 | - | TRBV10-1 | CASSESRAGARDTQYF | TGCGCCAGCAGTGAGTCGAGGGCAGGGGCCCGGGATACGCAGTATTTT
- | TRBJ1-4 | - | TRBV6-6 | CASSAQGNEKLFF | TGTGCCAGCAGTGCACAGGGTAATGAAAAACTGTTTTTT
once | TRBJ2-5 | - | TRBV5-1 | CASSFGLLGETQYF | TGCGCCAGCAGCTTTGGACTACTCGGAGAGACCCAGTACTTC
once | TRBJ1-2 | - | TRBV7-5 | CARSLGGIFYGYTF | TGTGCCAGAAGCTTAGGCGGGATTTTCTATGGCTACACCTTC
- | TRBJ2-1 | - | TRBV7-2 | CASSPSSYNEQFF | TGTGCCAGCAGCCCGAGCTCCTACAATGAGCAGTTCTTC
few | TRBJ2-5 | - | TRBV7-2 | CASSFSWRETQYF | TGTGCCAGCAGCTTTAGTTGGAGGGAGACCCAGTACTTC
- | TRBJ2-3 | - | TRBV4-3 | CASSQVRGSTDTQYF | TGCGCCAGCAGCCAAGTCAGGGGCAGCACAGATACGCAGTATTTT
- | TRBJ1-3 | TRBD1 | TRBV10-3 | CATNSRTGHSGNTIYF | TGTGCCACGAACAGCCGGACAGGCCACTCTGGAAACACCATATATTTT
- | TRBJ1-6 | TRBD1 | TRBV25-1 | CASRSQGANSPLHF | TGTGCCAGCCGATCACAGGGGGCCAATTCACCCCTCCACTTT
- | TRBJ1-4 | TRBD1 | TRBV30 | CAWSTGQGNEKLFF | TGTGCCTGGAGTACCGGACAGGGCAATGAAAAACTGTTTTTT